This TCR beta chain is drawn from a study of CD4 and CD8 cells across lung adenocarcinoma regions. TCRdb re-analysed the PCR reads in MiXCR, keeping a single row per CDR3 protein. The table lists 5,000 to 8,000 distinct CDR3 sequences, over 40% of them singletons. The patients had localized lung adenocarcinoma, a non-small cell subtype. The sequence derives from a female donor with lung adenocarcinoma. The CD4 and CD8 labels of this study may be unreliable. Sequences were obtained from CD8+ T cells from the center of a lung tumor.

DNA of the CDR3: TGTGCCAGCGCGTGCTCTCGGGGGCGTAGCCAAGAGACGCAGTATTTT. Protein: CASACSRGRSQETQYF. The chain couples TRBV6-1 to TRBJ2-3; D may be TRBD1 or TRBD2 (6 bases each). There are 16 residues in the CDR3. V dropped 8 bases and J dropped 9 bases, with 27 bases sitting between them. CDR1 and CDR2 from the germline V gene are MNHNS and SASEGT.